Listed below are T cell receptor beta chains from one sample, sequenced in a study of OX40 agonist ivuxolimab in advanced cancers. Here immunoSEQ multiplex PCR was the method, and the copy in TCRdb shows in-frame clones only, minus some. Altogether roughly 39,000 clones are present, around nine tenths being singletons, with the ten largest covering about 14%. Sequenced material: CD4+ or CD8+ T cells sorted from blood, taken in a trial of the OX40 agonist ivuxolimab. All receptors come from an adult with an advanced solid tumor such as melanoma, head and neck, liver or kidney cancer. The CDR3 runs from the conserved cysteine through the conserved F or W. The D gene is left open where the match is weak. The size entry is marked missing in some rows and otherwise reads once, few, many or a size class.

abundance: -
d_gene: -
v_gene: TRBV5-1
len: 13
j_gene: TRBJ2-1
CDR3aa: CASSGIAEGRKFF
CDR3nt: TGCGCCAGCAGCGGAATAGCGGAGGGGCGGAAGTTCTTC

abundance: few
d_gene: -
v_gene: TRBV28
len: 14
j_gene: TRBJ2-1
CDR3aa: CASRFVSRRDEQFF
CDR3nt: TGTGCCAGCAGGTTCGTGTCTCGTCGCGATGAGCAGTTCTTC

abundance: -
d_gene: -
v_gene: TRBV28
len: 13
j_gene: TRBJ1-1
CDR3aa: CASRNTLNTEAFF
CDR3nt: TGTGCCAGCAGAAACACACTGAACACTGAAGCTTTCTTT

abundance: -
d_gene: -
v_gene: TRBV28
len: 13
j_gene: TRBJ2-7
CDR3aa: CASSLYRGQEQYF
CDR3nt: TGTGCCAGCAGTCTTTACCGTGGACAGGAGCAGTACTTC

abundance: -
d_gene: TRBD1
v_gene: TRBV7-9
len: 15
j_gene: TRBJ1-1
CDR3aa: CASSGDRGVNTEAFF
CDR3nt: TGTGCCAGCAGCGGGGACAGGGGTGTCAACACTGAAGCTTTCTTT

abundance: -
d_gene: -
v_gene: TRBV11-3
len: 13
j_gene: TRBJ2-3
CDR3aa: CASSLNSLHTQYF
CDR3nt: TGTGCCAGCAGCTTAAATAGTCTTCATACGCAGTATTTT

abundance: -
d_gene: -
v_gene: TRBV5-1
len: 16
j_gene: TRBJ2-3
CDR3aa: CASSTRLGGGTDTQYF
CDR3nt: TGCGCCAGCAGTACCCGATTGGGGGGAGGCACAGATACGCAGTATTTT

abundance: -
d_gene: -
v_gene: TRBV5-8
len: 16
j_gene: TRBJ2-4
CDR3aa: CASSLSMVGTKNIQYF
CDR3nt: TGTGCCAGCAGCCTATCGATGGTCGGGACCAAAAACATTCAGTACTTC

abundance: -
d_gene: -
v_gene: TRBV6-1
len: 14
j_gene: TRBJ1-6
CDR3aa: CASSAGPYNSPLHF
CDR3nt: TGTGCCAGCAGTGCCGGGCCGTATAATTCACCCCTCCACTTT

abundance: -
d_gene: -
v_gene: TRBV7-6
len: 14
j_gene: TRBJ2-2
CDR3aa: CASSLQLNTGELFF
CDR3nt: TGTGCCAGCAGCCTACAGTTAAACACCGGGGAGCTGTTTTTT

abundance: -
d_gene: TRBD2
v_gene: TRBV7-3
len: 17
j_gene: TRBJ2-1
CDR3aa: CASSLAGGQIPYNEQFF
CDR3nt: TGTGCCAGCAGCTTAGCGGGGGGTCAAATCCCCTACAATGAGCAGTTCTTC

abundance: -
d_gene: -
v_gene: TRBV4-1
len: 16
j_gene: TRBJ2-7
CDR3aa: CASSQPTSGKGYEQYF
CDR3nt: TGCGCCAGCAGCCAACCCACTTCCGGGAAGGGTTACGAGCAGTACTTC

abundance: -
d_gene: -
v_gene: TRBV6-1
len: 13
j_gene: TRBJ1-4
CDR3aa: CASSVRAGEKLFF
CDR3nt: TGTGCCAGCAGTGTCAGGGCGGGTGAAAAACTGTTTTTT

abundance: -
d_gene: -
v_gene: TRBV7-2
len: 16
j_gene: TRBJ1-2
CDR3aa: CASSLASGQQTYGYTF
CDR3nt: TGTGCCAGCAGCTTAGCCTCAGGACAACAGACCTATGGCTACACCTTC

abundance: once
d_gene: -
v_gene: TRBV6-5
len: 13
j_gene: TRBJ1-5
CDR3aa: CASSYTTSQPQHF
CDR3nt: TGTGCCAGCAGTTACACGACATCTCAGCCCCAGCATTTT

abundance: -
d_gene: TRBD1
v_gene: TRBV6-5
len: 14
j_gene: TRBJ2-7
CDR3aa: CASRSLDRSYEQYF
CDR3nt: TGTGCCAGCAGATCCTTGGACAGGTCCTACGAGCAGTACTTC

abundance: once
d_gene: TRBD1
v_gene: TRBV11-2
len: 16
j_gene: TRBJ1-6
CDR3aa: CASSRPGTGLYSPLHF
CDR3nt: TGTGCCAGCAGCAGGCCCGGGACAGGGCTTTATTCACCCCTCCACTTT

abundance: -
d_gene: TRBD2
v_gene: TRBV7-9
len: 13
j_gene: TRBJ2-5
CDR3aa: CANLLAGGETQYF
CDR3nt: TGTGCCAACTTATTGGCGGGAGGAGAGACCCAGTACTTC

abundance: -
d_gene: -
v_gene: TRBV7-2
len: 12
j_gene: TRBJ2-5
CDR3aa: CASSTTRETQYF
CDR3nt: TGTGCCAGCAGCACAACCAGGGAGACCCAGTACTTC

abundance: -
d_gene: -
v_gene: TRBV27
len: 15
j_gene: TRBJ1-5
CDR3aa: CASRWGWDSNQPQHF
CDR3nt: TGTGCCAGCAGATGGGGATGGGATAGCAATCAGCCCCAGCATTTT

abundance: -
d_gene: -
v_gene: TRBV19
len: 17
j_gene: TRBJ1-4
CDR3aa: CASSTTYAAGVNEKLFF
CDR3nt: TGTGCCAGTAGTACCACCTACGCGGCAGGGGTGAATGAAAAACTGTTTTTT

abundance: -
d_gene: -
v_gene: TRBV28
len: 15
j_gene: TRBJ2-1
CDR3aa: CASSSPGLTYNEQFF
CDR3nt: TGTGCCAGCAGTTCCCCGGGACTTACCTACAATGAGCAGTTCTTC

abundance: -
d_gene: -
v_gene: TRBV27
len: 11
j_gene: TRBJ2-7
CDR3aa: CASRLNYEQYF
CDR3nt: TGTGCCAGCAGACTAAACTACGAGCAGTACTTC

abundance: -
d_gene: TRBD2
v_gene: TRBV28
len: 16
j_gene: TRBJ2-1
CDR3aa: CASLPGGTILANEQFF
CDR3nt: TGTGCCAGCCTCCCGGGGGGGACTATACTCGCGAATGAGCAGTTCTTC

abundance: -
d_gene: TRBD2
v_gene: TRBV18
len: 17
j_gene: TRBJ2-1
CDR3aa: CASSRVQASGDHNEQFF
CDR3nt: TGTGCCAGCTCACGCGTTCAGGCTAGCGGAGATCACAATGAGCAGTTCTTC

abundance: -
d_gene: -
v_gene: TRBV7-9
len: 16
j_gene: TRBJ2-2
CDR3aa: CASSLYGAADTGELFF
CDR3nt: TGTGCCAGCAGCTTATACGGAGCAGCCGACACCGGGGAGCTGTTTTTT

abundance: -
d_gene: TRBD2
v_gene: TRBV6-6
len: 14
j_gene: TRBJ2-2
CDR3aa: CASSLAEYTGELFF
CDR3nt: TGTGCCAGCAGCCTAGCGGAGTACACCGGGGAGCTGTTTTTT

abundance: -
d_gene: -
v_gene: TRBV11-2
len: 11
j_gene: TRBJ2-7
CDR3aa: CASSPDYEQYF
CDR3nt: TGTGCCAGCAGCCCCGACTACGAGCAGTACTTC

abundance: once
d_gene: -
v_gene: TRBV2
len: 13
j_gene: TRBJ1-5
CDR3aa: CASTQGENQPQHF
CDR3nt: TGTGCCAGCACCCAAGGGGAGAATCAGCCCCAGCATTTT

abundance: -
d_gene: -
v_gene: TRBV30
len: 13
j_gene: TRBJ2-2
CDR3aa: CAWRVGPTGELFF
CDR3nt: TGTGCCTGGAGGGTGGGTCCCACCGGGGAGCTGTTTTTT

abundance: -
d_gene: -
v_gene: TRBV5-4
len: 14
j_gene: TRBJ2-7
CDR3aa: CASSWGDGGMEQYF
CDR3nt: TGTGCCAGCAGCTGGGGGGACGGAGGCATGGAGCAGTACTTC

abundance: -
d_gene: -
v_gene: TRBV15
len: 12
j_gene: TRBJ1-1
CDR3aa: CATSIFHSRAFF
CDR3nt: TGTGCCACCTCCATCTTCCATAGCAGAGCTTTCTTT

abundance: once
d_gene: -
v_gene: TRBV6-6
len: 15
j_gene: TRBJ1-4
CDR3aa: CASSSAVGAWEKLFF
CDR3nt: TGTGCCAGCAGCTCCGCGGTGGGGGCGTGGGAAAAACTGTTTTTT

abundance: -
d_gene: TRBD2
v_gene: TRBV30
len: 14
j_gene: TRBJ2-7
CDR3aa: CAWRGRAGGGEQYF
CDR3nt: TGTGCCTGGAGGGGGCGGGCGGGAGGTGGCGAGCAGTACTTC

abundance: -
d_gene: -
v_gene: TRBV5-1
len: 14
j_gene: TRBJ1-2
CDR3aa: CASSPSWGNYGYTF
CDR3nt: TGCGCCAGCAGCCCCTCGTGGGGGAACTATGGCTACACCTTC

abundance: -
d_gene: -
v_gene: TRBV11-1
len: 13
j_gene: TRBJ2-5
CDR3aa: CASSFSGSGTQYF
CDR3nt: TGTGCCAGCAGCTTCTCCGGGTCGGGGACCCAGTACTTC

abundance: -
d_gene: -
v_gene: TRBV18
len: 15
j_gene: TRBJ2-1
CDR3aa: CASSPGGRPGNEQFF
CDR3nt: TGTGCCAGCTCACCGGGGGGCCGGCCTGGAAATGAGCAGTTCTTC

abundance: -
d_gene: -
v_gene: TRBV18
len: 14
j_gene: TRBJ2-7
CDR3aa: CASSPDRQAYEQYF
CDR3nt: TGTGCCAGCTCACCGGATAGACAGGCCTACGAGCAGTACTTC

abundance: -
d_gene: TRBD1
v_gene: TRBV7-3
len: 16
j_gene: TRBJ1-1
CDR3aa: CASSLTGTGTNTEAFF
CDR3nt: TGTGCCAGCAGCTTGACCGGGACAGGAACAAACACTGAAGCTTTCTTT

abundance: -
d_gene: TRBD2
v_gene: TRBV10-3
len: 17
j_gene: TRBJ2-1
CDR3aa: CAIKRSGGVPLSNEQFF
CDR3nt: TGTGCCATCAAAAGGTCGGGAGGGGTTCCTCTCAGCAATGAGCAGTTCTTC

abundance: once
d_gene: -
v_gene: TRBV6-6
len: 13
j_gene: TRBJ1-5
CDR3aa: CASSIFINQPQHF
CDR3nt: TGTGCCAGCAGCATCTTTATAAATCAGCCCCAGCATTTT

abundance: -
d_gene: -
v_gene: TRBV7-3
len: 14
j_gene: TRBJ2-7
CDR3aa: CASSHNAGTYEQYF
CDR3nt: TGTGCCAGCAGCCACAATGCGGGAACATACGAGCAGTACTTC

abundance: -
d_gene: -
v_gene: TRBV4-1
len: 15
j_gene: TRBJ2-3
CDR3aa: CASSQEGQGTDTQYF
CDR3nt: TGCGCCAGCAGCCAAGAGGGGCAGGGGACAGATACGCAGTATTTT

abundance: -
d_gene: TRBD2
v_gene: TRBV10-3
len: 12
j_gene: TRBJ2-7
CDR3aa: CAISEERGQGYF
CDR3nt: TGTGCCATCAGTGAGGAGCGGGGCCAGGGGTACTTC

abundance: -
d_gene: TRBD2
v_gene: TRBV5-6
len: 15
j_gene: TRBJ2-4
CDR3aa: CASSLAGGPLDIQYF
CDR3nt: TGTGCCAGCAGCTTGGCGGGAGGGCCTTTAGACATTCAGTACTTC

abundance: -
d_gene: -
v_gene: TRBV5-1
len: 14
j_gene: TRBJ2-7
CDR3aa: CASSFRGVPYEQYF
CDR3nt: TGCGCCAGCAGCTTCAGGGGTGTCCCTTACGAGCAGTACTTC

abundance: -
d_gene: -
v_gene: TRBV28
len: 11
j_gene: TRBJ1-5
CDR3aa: CASSLGEPQHF
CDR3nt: TGTGCCAGCAGTTTGGGAGAGCCCCAGCATTTT

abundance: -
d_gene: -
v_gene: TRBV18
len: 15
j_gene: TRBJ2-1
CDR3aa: CASSQSRGDYNEQFF
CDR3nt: TGTGCCAGCTCCCAAAGCAGAGGAGACTACAATGAGCAGTTCTTC

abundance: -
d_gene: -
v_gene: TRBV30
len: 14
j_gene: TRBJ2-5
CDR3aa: CAWSGTAYQETQYF
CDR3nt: TGTGCCTGGAGTGGGACAGCGTACCAAGAGACCCAGTACTTC

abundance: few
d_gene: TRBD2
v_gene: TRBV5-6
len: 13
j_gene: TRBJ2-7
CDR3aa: CASSSAGANEQYF
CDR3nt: TGTGCCAGCAGCTCCGCGGGAGCAAACGAGCAGTACTTC

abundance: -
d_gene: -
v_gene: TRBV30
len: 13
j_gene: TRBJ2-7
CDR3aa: CAWSQRRNYEQYF
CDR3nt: TGTGCCTGGAGTCAACGAAGGAACTACGAGCAGTACTTC

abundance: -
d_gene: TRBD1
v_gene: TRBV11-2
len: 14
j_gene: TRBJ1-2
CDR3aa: CASSLGGQISGYTF
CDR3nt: TGTGCCAGCAGCTTAGGGGGACAGATAAGTGGCTACACCTTC

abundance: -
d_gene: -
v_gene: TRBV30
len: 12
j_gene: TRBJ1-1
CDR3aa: CAWSSYEGGAFF
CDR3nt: TGTGCCTGGAGTTCCTACGAGGGAGGGGCTTTCTTT

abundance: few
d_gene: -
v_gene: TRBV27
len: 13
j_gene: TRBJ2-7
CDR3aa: CATRPGLTYEQYF
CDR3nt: TGTGCCACGAGACCGGGTCTCACCTACGAGCAGTACTTC

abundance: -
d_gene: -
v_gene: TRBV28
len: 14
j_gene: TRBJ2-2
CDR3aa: CASSPFGNTGELFF
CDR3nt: TGTGCCAGCAGTCCCTTTGGTAACACCGGGGAGCTGTTTTTT

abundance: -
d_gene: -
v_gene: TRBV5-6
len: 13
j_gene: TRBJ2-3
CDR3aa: CASSTTGSDTQYF
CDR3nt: TGTGCCAGCAGCACCACAGGGTCAGATACGCAGTATTTT

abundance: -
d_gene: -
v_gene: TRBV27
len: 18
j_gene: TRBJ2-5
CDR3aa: CASSLSLPGWGVEETQYF
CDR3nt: TGTGCCAGCAGTTTATCGCTCCCGGGGTGGGGTGTGGAAGAGACCCAGTACTTC